This T cell receptor (beta chain) is drawn from a study of OX40 agonist ivuxolimab in advanced cancers. Across the study: Enrollees could have had prior anti-PD-1, anti-PD-L1 or anti-CTLA-4 therapy, which approximately 38% had received.

The CDR3 is 14 amino acids. Germline loops: CDR1 MNHEY, CDR2 SVGAGI. J was trimmed by 7 bases and V by 5 bases; bases with no gene match: 2. This clone has just one count. Generated by immunoSEQ multiplex PCR, the TCRdb table keeps only in-frame clones and is missing some. Of some 60,000 clones listed, about nine tenths are singletons. The rearrangement joins TRBV6-5 to TRBJ1-4; 12 nucleotides agree with TRBD1. This TCR came from an adult with an advanced solid tumor such as melanoma, head and neck, liver or kidney cancer. Material: CD4+ or CD8+ T cells sorted from blood, obtained in a trial of the OX40 agonist ivuxolimab. The CDR3 reads CASSRDRGPEKLFF. The CDR3 DNA is TGTGCCAGCAGTCGGGACAGGGGGCCTGAAAAACTGTTTTTT.